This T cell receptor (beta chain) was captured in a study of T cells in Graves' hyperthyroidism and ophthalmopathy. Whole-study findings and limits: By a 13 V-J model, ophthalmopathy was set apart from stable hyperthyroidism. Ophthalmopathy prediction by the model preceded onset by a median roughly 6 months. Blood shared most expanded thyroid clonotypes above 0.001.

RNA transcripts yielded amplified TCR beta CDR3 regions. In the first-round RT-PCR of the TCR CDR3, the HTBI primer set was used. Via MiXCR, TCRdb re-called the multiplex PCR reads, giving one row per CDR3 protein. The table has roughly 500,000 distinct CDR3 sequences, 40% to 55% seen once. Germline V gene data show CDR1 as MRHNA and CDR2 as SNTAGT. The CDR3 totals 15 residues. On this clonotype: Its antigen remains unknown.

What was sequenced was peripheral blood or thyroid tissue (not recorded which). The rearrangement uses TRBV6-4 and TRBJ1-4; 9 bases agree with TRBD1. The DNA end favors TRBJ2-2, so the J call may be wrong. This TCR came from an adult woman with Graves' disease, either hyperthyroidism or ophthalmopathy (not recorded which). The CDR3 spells CASSAYRGRSGELFF. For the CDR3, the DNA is TGTGCCAGCAGTGCCTACAGGGGGCGGTCCGGGGAGCTGTTTTTT.